Listed below are T cell receptor beta chains from one sample, sequenced in a study of beta chain features in type 1 diabetes. TCRdb's table, derived via immunoSEQ multiplex PCR, lists solely in-frame clones and lacks some. The table has fewer than 350,000 clones, 15% seen once. Sequencing was carried out using naive CD4+ T cells from blood. Every receptor here comes from a man aged 18 to 29 with type 1 diabetes. Both conserved end residues are part of each CDR3. A D gene is named only where the DNA matches it firmly. Size tells how often a clone was seen (once, few, many) or the class of an expanded clone, and some rows leave it out.

v_call	j_call	clone_size	d_call	cdr3_aa	cdr3_nt
TRBV7-9	TRBJ2-1	NA	NA	CASSQGTSRYNEQFF	TGTGCCAGCAGCCAAGGGACTTCTCGGTACAATGAGCAGTTCTTC
TRBV7-2	TRBJ2-7	few	NA	CASSLGGQYYEQYF	TGTGCCAGCAGCTTAGGCGGACAATACTACGAGCAGTACTTC
TRBV27	TRBJ2-1	NA	NA	CASSLAINNEQFF	TGTGCCAGCTCCTTAGCGATAAACAATGAGCAGTTCTTC
TRBV28	TRBJ2-5	NA	NA	CATTSRALSGTQYF	TGTGCAACCACGTCGAGGGCCTTGAGTGGGACCCAGTACTTC
TRBV4-3	TRBJ2-3	few	NA	CASSQDWAAGASDTQYF	TGCGCCAGCAGCCAAGACTGGGCTGCGGGGGCCTCAGATACGCAGTATTTT
TRBV7-2	TRBJ2-3	few	TRBD2	CASSSWTSASTDTQYF	TGTGCCAGCAGCTCCTGGACTAGCGCTAGCACAGATACGCAGTATTTT
TRBV10-3	TRBJ2-3	few	NA	CAISDRDSYTDTQYF	TGTGCCATCAGTGACAGGGATTCCTACACAGATACGCAGTATTTT
TRBV27	TRBJ1-4	NA	NA	CASSAQKGWEKLFF	TGTGCCAGCAGTGCCCAGAAGGGGTGGGAAAAACTGTTTTTT
TRBV4-2	TRBJ1-2	NA	NA	CASSQVLAGRANYGYTF	TGTGCCAGCAGCCAAGTTCTGGCAGGTAGAGCTAACTATGGCTACACCTTC
TRBV11-2	TRBJ1-6	few	NA	CASSFQGNSPLHF	TGTGCCAGCAGCTTTCAGGGAAATTCACCCCTCCACTTT
TRBV5-1	TRBJ2-5	NA	TRBD2	CASSLVSAGAFPGTQYF	TGCGCCAGCAGCTTGGTGTCGGCGGGAGCATTCCCCGGGACCCAGTACTTC
TRBV18	TRBJ1-2	NA	NA	CASSPQKTRRAGYTF	TGTGCCAGCTCTCCACAAAAGACCCGGAGGGCTGGCTACACCTTC
TRBV29-1	TRBJ2-2	few	NA	CSVEVRVDGELFF	TGCAGCGTTGAAGTCCGGGTAGACGGGGAGCTGTTTTTT
TRBV6-1	TRBJ2-7	few	TRBD1	CASSGDRVGQYF	TGTGCCAGCAGTGGGGACAGGGTGGGGCAGTACTTC
TRBV30	TRBJ2-7	few	NA	CAWKSSGFRGTLHYEQYF	TGTGCCTGGAAAAGCTCCGGTTTTCGCGGGACTCTTCACTACGAGCAGTACTTC
TRBV5-1	TRBJ2-5	NA	TRBD1	CASSFPAGQGVFGQETQYF	TGCGCCAGCAGCTTCCCTGCGGGACAGGGAGTTTTTGGACAAGAGACCCAGTACTTC
TRBV30	TRBJ2-7	few	NA	CAWSVAYEQYF	TGTGCCTGGAGTGTTGCATACGAGCAGTACTTC
TRBV28	TRBJ2-1	few	TRBD2	CASTTSGRFYNEQFF	TGTGCCAGCACAACTAGCGGGAGGTTCTACAATGAGCAGTTCTTC
TRBV18	TRBJ2-5	NA	NA	CASSPGPRETQYF	TGTGCCAGCTCCCCAGGGCCAAGAGAGACCCAGTACTTC
TRBV19	TRBJ2-5	NA	TRBD2	CASSGGGLAPGEGETQYF	TGTGCCAGTAGCGGCGGGGGACTAGCGCCCGGGGAGGGGGAGACCCAGTACTTC
TRBV5-1	TRBJ2-2	few	NA	CASQGMNTGELFF	TGCGCCAGCCAGGGGATGAACACCGGGGAGCTGTTTTTT
TRBV18	TRBJ2-7	few	TRBD1	CASSPPRGQGAYEQYF	TGTGCCAGCTCACCACCACGAGGGCAGGGGGCCTACGAGCAGTACTTC
TRBV18	TRBJ2-7	NA	TRBD2	CASSPLSGNSYEQYF	TGTGCCAGCTCACCACTAAGCGGGAACTCATACGAGCAGTACTTC
TRBV27	TRBJ1-1	NA	TRBD1	CASSRQGARGNTEAFF	TGTGCCAGCAGTCGACAGGGGGCAAGGGGGAACACTGAAGCTTTCTTT
TRBV7-9	TRBJ2-7	NA	TRBD1	CASSPGTATSYEQYF	TGTGCCAGCAGTCCCGGGACAGCTACTTCCTACGAGCAGTACTTC